This T cell receptor beta chain is from a study of shared clonotypes between healthy human individuals (dated by TCRdb to the early 2020s). As for the study more broadly: Three men and two women, aged 18 to 49 years, made up the cohort. For each donor, three plates each were used for CD4 naive and CD4 memory, two plates were used for CD8 naive, and one plate was used for CD8 memory. To estimate repertoire size and how much clonotypes are shared between individuals, the study performed deep sequencing of blood TCR repertoires from about 5 healthy adults. To increase sequencing depth and limit assay-specific biases, TCR repertoire library preparation and sequencing were carried out by different laboratories using diverse techniques. Between about 0.8 and 9 billion PBMCs per donor were obtained by leukapheresis.

TCR CDR3 regions were amplified from genomic DNA by multiplex PCR using the deep immunoSEQ assay. For each cell subset, the extracted genomic DNA was distributed evenly across all wells of several immunoSEQ 96-well plates, and each plate served as one replicate. For sorted subsets, 200 to 250 ng of genomic DNA, equivalent to roughly 30,000 T cell genomes, went into each replicate PCR. Purified libraries were quantified with a Qubit 3.0 fluorometer, sized on a Bioanalyzer 2100, and re-quantified with the KAPA Library Quantification kit. Each immunoSEQ 96-well plate was sequenced on its own single-read 150-cycle Illumina NextSeq 550 flow cell. The original methods were these. Because the immunoSEQ output included only junctional sequences and no quality scores, the filtering could not be the same as the filtering used for full-length reads. Sequences were annotated with PyIR, a Python wrapper for IgBLAST v1.9, using IMGT germline references to assign V/J genes and CDR3. Any read was removed if the V/J assignment was weak (E-value above 1e-6), the CDR3 was missing, or the read contained stop codons, out-of-frame junctions, or ambiguous translated residues. V3J clonotypes were defined as sequences sharing the same inferred V gene, J gene, and CDR3 amino acid sequence. To compute the percentage overlap between repertoires, the number of shared unique clonotypes was divided by the size of the smaller repertoire. Richness of each repertoire was evaluated using RTK rarefaction, the Chao1 estimator, and Recon v2.1 estimates of unobserved clonotypes. Generation probabilities for all TCRbeta clonotypes obtained by the gDNA method from several donors were computed using OLGA. Entries here come from immuneACCESS through TCRdb and include only in-frame sequences with V and J called. Some clones fail to appear in such tables; in the studies checked, an unresolved V gene covers under half of the shortfall, and the cause of the remainder is unknown. The V and J calls and the clone size are those of that table, but D and trimming were determined from the DNA. Here the sample has 2 million to 2.5 million clones; around 95% occur a single time. Of the sample, roughly 0.13% falls within the top ten clones.

Points the paper makes about the study in general: Pairwise subsampling led to the expectation that sequencing depth would affect the degree of clonotype sharing among donors. About 4.5% of naive CD4, 3% to 4% of naive CD8, 2.3% of memory CD4, and approximately 0.39% of memory CD8 clonotypes were shared across a few donors. Incomplete sequencing was indicated by rarefaction of sorted-subset datasets, despite the large sequencing depth. Because the study included a small number of donors, the genetic and exposure-history diversity represented was limited. Compared with non-shared clonotypes, clonotypes shared by all four sorted-subset donors had higher generation probabilities. Larger estimated clonotype richness was generally found for naive subsets than for memory subsets. Sampling was restricted to blood, and TCR repertoires in tissues likely differ from the TCR repertoires found in blood.

Donors were healthy HIV-negative adults with no recently reported acute infections or vaccinations. Every donor was a Caucasian adult residing in Nashville, Tennessee, USA. Magnetic negative selection was used to enrich CD4+ T cells, after which naive cells were positively selected on CD45RA and the negative fraction became the memory subset. Blood was obtained by leukapheresis, after which PBMCs were separated by Ficoll-Histopaque density gradient centrifugation and cryopreserved in liquid nitrogen vapor phase. Analytical flow cytometry was used to check the purity and quantity of each magnetically sorted T cell population. Genomic DNA was isolated from every sorted fraction and measured by UV absorbance on a Nanodrop 2000c. Worth noting for this clone: This receptor's antigen is unknown. Per-base quality was not reported, and no clone a single base away is much larger than it.

The clonotype originates from a man aged 18 to 35 in good health. Sequenced: naive CD4+ T cells sorted from blood. Interpreted using the paper, the cell subset or site label stands for: CD45RA+ positively selected.

CDR3 loop: CASSLVGSAYEQYF. The DNA sequence follows: TGTGCCAGCAGTTTAGTTGGTTCAGCCTACGAGCAGTACTTC. Recombination joined TRBV28 with TRBJ2-7, with no D gene named confidently. Via the germline V gene, CDR1 is MDHEN and CDR2 SYDVKM. The CDR3 sequence holds 14 residues, the cysteine and phenylalanine included. Only the CDR3 region is kept as DNA, spanning 42 bases read in frame from base 1. V was cut back by 2 bases and J by 2 bases, leaving a gap of 10 bases between them.